The 22 T cell receptor beta chains below come from one sample, sequenced in a study of blood T cell repertoires in COVID-19. Measured with immunoSEQ multiplex PCR; TCRdb has only the in-frame clones, and not every one. The repertoire has more than 300,000 clones, around 86% of them found once; the top ten carry nearly 6.5%. Sequencing input: peripheral blood. The receptors here all came from a woman aged 50 to 60 with COVID-19, enrolled during active disease.

This rearrangement joins TRBV3-1 (or the pseudogene TRBV3-2) to TRBJ1-1; D unresolved. The CDR3 sequence is 13 residues long. Trimming took off 7 bases at V and 1 base at J, with 10 bases between the two ends. The V gene's germline CDR1 is LGHDT and CDR2 YNNKEL (reference sequence). CDR3 region: CASTLQSNTEAFF. The CDR3 coding sequence is TGTGCCAGCACCCTTCAGTCGAACACTGAAGCTTTCTTT.

This clone appeared a single time. The V gene is TRBV6-5, the J gene TRBJ2-1; D unresolved. This CDR3 comprises 11 residues. From germline, CDR1 is MNHEY and CDR2 SVGAGI. V dropped 6 bases and J dropped 4 bases, with 4 bases sitting between them. The CDR3 reads CASSLYNEQFF. The CDR3 DNA reads as TGTGCCAGCAGCCTATACAATGAGCAGTTCTTC.

The genes are TRBV2 and TRBJ1-2; D gene ambiguous. The ends were cut back, 9 bases at V and 3 bases at J, with 5 bases in the middle. The germline V gene has CDR1 SNHLY and CDR2 FYNNEI. The CDR3 has 10 residues. The CDR3 region is CARSDYGYTF. CDR3 DNA: TGTGCCAGGTCGGACTATGGCTACACCTTC.

CDR3 sequence: CASSIGAPYEQYF. CDR3 nucleotides: TGTGCCAGTAGTATAGGGGCGCCTTACGAGCAGTACTTC. This sequence joins TRBV19 and TRBJ2-7; no firm D call. Germline CDR1 and CDR2: LNHDA and SQIVND (reference sequence). The CDR3 contains 13 residues. V gave up 1 base and J gave up 4 bases, with 8 bases separating them.

This chain links TRBV24-1 with TRBJ1-5; D unresolved. The CDR3 has 17 residues. CDR1 is KGHDR, CDR2 SFDVKD, per germline. With 5 bases removed from V and 0 bases from J, the gap between germline ends came to 16 bases. The CDR3 loop is CATSGGLGSVSNQPQHF. For the CDR3, the DNA is TGTGCCACCAGTGGAGGACTAGGCAGCGTTAGCAATCAGCCCCAGCATTTT.

V and J are TRBV3-1 (or the pseudogene TRBV3-2) and TRBJ1-1; no definite D call. The V gene's germline CDR1 is LGHDT and CDR2 YNNKEL (reference sequence). Trimming left V 2 bases short and J 0 bases short, with 7 bases between. The CDR3 length is 14 residues. This CDR3 is CASSQTQVNTEAFF. In DNA form, the CDR3 reads TGTGCCAGCAGCCAAACTCAGGTGAACACTGAAGCTTTCTTT.

The chain employs TRBV6-2 or TRBV6-3 and TRBJ2-7; the D gene is possibly TRBD2 (6 bases). Germline CDR1 MNHEY, CDR2 SVGEGT. V lost 6 bases to trimming and J lost 0 bases, with 15 bases between them. The CDR3 extends over 15 amino acids. CDR3 loop: CASSPTGTGSYEQYF. The CDR3 DNA is TGTGCCAGCAGCCCGACCGGGACTGGCTCCTACGAGCAGTACTTC.

The chain combines TRBV27 with TRBJ2-7; TRBD2 matches at 9 bases. The J segment lost 3 bases and the V segment lost 5 bases, leaving 11 bases of the junction unmatched. Germline CDR1 and CDR2: MNHEY and SMNVEV (reference sequence). There are 16 residues in the CDR3. The CDR3 nucleotides are TGTGCCAGCAGTCCTCTTTTAATAGCGGGAGTCTACGAGCAGTACTTC. Residues: CASSPLLIAGVYEQYF.

The CDR3 loop reads CASSQSSGAYEQYF. The CDR3 DNA sequence: TGTGCCAGCAGCCAGTCTAGCGGGGCATACGAGCAGTACTTC. This sequence joins TRBV6-5 and TRBJ2-7; 9 nucleotides agree with TRBD2. The CDR3 spans 14 residues. The V gene end was trimmed by 6 bases and the J gene end by 4 bases; junction bases not matched to a gene: 7. The germline CDR1 and CDR2 sequences are MNHEY and SVGAGI.

This sequence joins TRBV3-1 (or the pseudogene TRBV3-2) and TRBJ1-1; D call uncertain. CDR3 length equals 14 residues. V was trimmed by 3 bases and J by 4 bases, leaving 12 bases between them. Germline V gene lookup returns CDR1 LGHDT and CDR2 YNNKEL (reference sequence). CDR3 in amino acids: CASSHPARGTEAFF. CDR3 coding DNA: TGTGCCAGCAGCCACCCAGCCCGGGGCACTGAAGCTTTCTTT.

The V and J genes are TRBV30 and TRBJ2-7; 9 nucleotides match TRBD1. CDR1 and CDR2 from the germline V gene are GTSNPN and SVGIG (reference sequence). The CDR3 runs to 15 residues. The ends lost 1 base at V and 0 bases at J; junction bases unmatched: 4. In DNA, the CDR3 is TGTGCCTGGAGTGGAGAGGGACAGGGCTCCTACGAGCAGTACTTC. Translation: CAWSGEGQGSYEQYF. The full variable domain, rest sourced from reference TRBV30 and TRBJ2-7, is SQTIHQWPATLVQPVGSPLSLECTVEGTSNPNLYWYRQAAGRGLQLLFYSVGIGQISSEVPQNLSASRPQDRQFILSSKKLLLSDSGFYLCAWSGEGQGSYEQYFGPGTRLTVT.

The V gene is TRBV7-8, the J gene TRBJ1-2; 7 positions agree with TRBD1. The germline CDR1 and CDR2 sequences are SGHVS and FQNEAQ. The CDR3 totals 16 residues. Trimming cost V 2 bases and J 0 bases; bases outside gene matches: 6. CDR3 region: CASSLYGQATNYGYTF. In DNA form, the CDR3 reads TGTGCCAGCAGCTTATACGGACAGGCGACTAACTATGGCTACACCTTC.

The J gene is TRBJ1-1, the V gene TRBV5-1, with 7 bases that match TRBD1. Germline-derived CDR1 and CDR2 are SGHRS and YFSETQ. This CDR3 comprises 15 residues. V dropped 3 bases and J dropped 5; count of bases not matched to a gene: 10. CDR3: CASSSQDRSITEAFF. The CDR3 bases are TGCGCCAGCAGCTCGCAGGACAGGAGTATAACTGAAGCTTTCTTT.

The chain recombines TRBV3-1 (or the pseudogene TRBV3-2) with TRBJ1-2, with unresolved D. The germline gives CDR1 LGHDT, CDR2 YNNKEL (reference sequence). V was cut by 4 bases and J by 7 bases, with 16 bases left in between. The CDR3 runs 14 residues. CDR3 sequence reads: CASSLLPGLLGYTF. CDR3 in DNA: TGTGCCAGCAGCCTTCTGCCGGGGTTGCTTGGCTACACCTTC.

The rearrangement joins TRBV24-1 to TRBJ2-2; 8 bases align to TRBD1. This CDR3 comprises 17 residues. V was pared by 4 bases and J by 3 bases, with 9 bases of the junction left unmatched. Germline V gene lookup returns CDR1 KGHDR and CDR2 SFDVKD. CDR3 amino acids: CATSDAQGAMDTGELFF. The CDR3 DNA is TGTGCCACCAGTGACGCCCAGGGGGCGATGGACACCGGGGAGCTGTTTTTT.

The chain uses TRBV27 and TRBJ1-5, with D hard to call. Per the germline V gene, CDR1 is MNHEY and CDR2 is SMNVEV (reference sequence). CDR3 size: 13 residues. Trimming took off 2 bases at V and 5 bases at J, with 7 bases between the two ends. CDR3 DNA sequence: TGTGCCAGCAGTTTAATCGGGGATCAGCCCCAGCATTTT. Residues: CASSLIGDQPQHF.

The chain recombines TRBV4-1 with TRBJ2-1, with 7 positions matching TRBD2. V gave up 1 base and J gave up 2 bases; unmatched junction bases: 5. Germline-derived CDR1 and CDR2 are MGHRA and YSYEKL. This CDR3 has 16 residues. The CDR3 nucleotides read TGCGCCAGCAGCCAAGTTCCTAGCGGACCCTACAATGAGCAGTTCTTC. It yields the protein CASSQVPSGPYNEQFF.

This rearrangement joins TRBV9 to TRBJ1-1; D unclear. This CDR3 spans 15 amino acids. Germline-derived CDR1 and CDR2 are SGDLS and YYNGEE. The ends were cut back, 0 bases at V and 1 base at J, with 10 bases in the middle. The chain's CDR3 is CASSVGEEGNTEAFF. The CDR3 region has the DNA TGTGCCAGCAGCGTAGGTGAGGAAGGGAACACTGAAGCTTTCTTT.

The V gene is TRBV11-2, the J gene TRBJ2-1, with D possibly being TRBD2 (5 bases). The CDR3 runs to 15 residues. Germline-derived CDR1 and CDR2 are SGHAT and FQNNGV. Trimming removed 2 bases at V and 8 bases at J, with 16 bases between. CDR3 coding DNA: TGTGCCAGCAGCTTATCCGGGATAGTCGCCTATGAGCAGTTCTTC. It translates to CASSLSGIVAYEQFF.

The sample holds a few counts of this clone. The chain links TRBV4-2 to TRBJ1-1, with a possible D match to TRBD1 (6 bases). V was cut by 3 bases and J by 5 bases, with 10 bases left in between. The CDR3 length is 13 residues. Germline V CDR1 and CDR2: LGHNA, YNFKEQ. The CDR3 spells CASSQGTGTEAFF. DNA for the CDR3: TGTGCCAGCAGCCAGGGTACAGGGACTGAAGCTTTCTTT.

V usage is TRBV30 and J usage is TRBJ2-1, with D maybe TRBD2 (6 bases). The germline V gene has CDR1 GTSNPN and CDR2 SVGIG (reference sequence). The CDR3 totals 14 residues. Trimming cost V 3 bases and J 3 bases, with 12 bases left between them. This CDR3 is CAWRGISGYNEQFF. As DNA, the CDR3 is TGTGCCTGGAGAGGGATTAGCGGCTACAATGAGCAGTTCTTC.

This CDR3 reads CASSAGQSEAFF. The CDR3 bases are TGTGCCAGCAGTGCCGGACAGTCTGAAGCTTTCTTT. The V and J genes are TRBV6-6 and TRBJ1-1; tentatively, D is TRBD1 (6 bases). Trimming removed 5 bases at V and 6 bases at J, with 10 bases between. Germline loops: CDR1 MNHNY, CDR2 SVGAGI (reference sequence). The CDR3 totals 12 residues.